The next 20 T cell receptor beta chains were all read from a single sample in a study of blood T cell repertoires in COVID-19. Sequencing used immunoSEQ multiplex PCR; TCRdb keeps in-frame clones, though not all of them. The data hold just under 65,000 clones, with 65% to 85% observed a single time. The sequenced sample was peripheral blood. The source is a human donor in a cohort sampled during active COVID-19.

CDR3 DNA: TGTGCCACCGCGGGGGAGCTGGCCTACAATGAGCAGTTCTTC. Translated, it gives CATAGELAYNEQFF. The chain combines TRBV15 with TRBJ2-1; 7 nucleotides agree with TRBD2. Germline-derived CDR1 and CDR2 are LNHNV and YYDKDF (reference sequence). Unmatched junction bases numbered 6, after V lost 8 bases and J lost 2 bases. CDR3 length equals 14 residues.

Details on this clone: In the same sample, other DNA sequences code for this CDR3. This sequence joins TRBV7-2 and TRBJ2-7; 12 bases fit TRBD2. This CDR3 region has 15 residues. CDR1 SGHTA and CDR2 FQGNSA come from the germline V gene. V shed 5 bases, J shed 1 base, and the junction held 3 bases outside the gene matches. This CDR3 reads CASSPGTSGSYEQYF. In DNA form, the CDR3 reads TGTGCCAGCAGCCCTGGGACTAGCGGGTCCTACGAGCAGTACTTC.

The genes are TRBV2 and TRBJ1-3; perhaps TRBD1 as D (5 bases). Germline V CDR1 and CDR2: SNHLY, FYNNEI. The CDR3 is made up of 14 amino acids. Trimming removed 6 bases from V and 0 bases from J, with 9 bases in between. The CDR3 loop reads CASRGPSSGNTIYF. The CDR3, as DNA: TGTGCCAGCAGGGGGCCTAGCTCTGGAAACACCATATATTTT. Together with reference TRBV2 and TRBJ1-3, the CDR3 gives the full variable domain: EPEVTQTPSHQVTQMGQEVILRCVPISNHLYFYWYRQILGQKVEFLVSFYNNEISEKSEIFDDQFSVERPDGSNFTLKIRSTKLEDSAMYFCASRGPSSGNTIYFGEGSWLTVV.

DNA for the CDR3: TGTGCCAGCAGCCAACCGGACAGGGGAAGGACACCTGAGCAGTTCTTC. It is translated as CASSQPDRGRTPEQFF. The chain joins TRBV4-2 to TRBJ2-1; 9 bases match TRBD1. Trimming took 2 bases from V and 9 from J; bases not matched to a gene: 11. The length of the CDR3 is 16 residues. CDR1 LGHNA and CDR2 YNFKEQ come from the germline V gene.

Concerning this clone: Other nucleotide sequences from this sample produce the same CDR3. The chain couples TRBV18 to TRBJ1-1, with a possible D match to TRBD1 (6 bases). Trimming shortened V by 4 bases and J by 1 base, and 7 bases separated the two germline ends. CDR1 and CDR2 (germline): KGHSH, LQKENI. The CDR3 sequence is 13 residues long. This CDR3 is CASSLGGNTEAFF. CDR3 nucleotide sequence: TGTGCCAGCTCACTAGGGGGGAACACTGAAGCTTTCTTT.

This rearrangement joins TRBV9 to TRBJ1-2, with a possible D match to TRBD1 (6 bases). The CDR3 sequence is 14 residues long. In germline, CDR1 is SGDLS, CDR2 YYNGEE. Between the trimmed V and J ends, which lost 3 bases and 8 bases, there was a span of 17 bases. Here the CDR3 reads CASSEPMRGGGYTF. The CDR3 nucleotides read TGTGCCAGCAGCGAGCCCATGAGGGGGGGCGGCTACACCTTC.

CDR3 loop: CASQGRDGEKLFF. The DNA for the CDR3 is TGTGCCAGCCAAGGGAGGGATGGGGAAAAACTGTTTTTT. The chain links TRBV2 to TRBJ1-4; unclear D gene. Germline assignment: CDR1 SNHLY and CDR2 FYNNEI. Trimming shortened V by 8 bases and J by 8 bases, and 15 bases separated the two germline ends. The CDR3 has 13 residues.

This rearrangement joins TRBV20-1 to TRBJ2-1; 7 bases align to TRBD2. V lost 8 bases and J lost 8; bases outside the gene matches: 6. The CDR3 runs to 11 residues. CDR1 is DFQATT, CDR2 SNEGSKA, per germline (reference sequence). The CDR3 coding sequence is TGCAGTCCAGTTAGCGGGCATGAGCAGTTCTTC. It codes for CSPVSGHEQFF.

This chain uses TRBV5-1 with TRBJ2-7; 8 nucleotides align to TRBD1. The CDR3 covers 15 residues. The germline V gene has CDR1 SGHRS and CDR2 YFSETQ. V trimming: 2 bases; J trimming: 5 bases; junction bases outside the gene matches: 9. The CDR3 DNA reads as TGCGCCAGCAGCTTCCGACAGGGGTCATTCGACGAGCAGTACTTC. This sequence encodes CASSFRQGSFDEQYF.

The chain combines TRBV5-1 with TRBJ2-3; TRBD1 agrees at 7 bases. Germline V gives CDR1 SGHRS, CDR2 YFSETQ. With V trimmed by 4 bases and J by 4 bases, 9 bases remained unmatched. The CDR3 extends over 15 amino acids. CDR3 protein: CASSLWTGPPDTQYF. CDR3 in DNA: TGCGCCAGCAGCCTCTGGACAGGCCCCCCAGATACGCAGTATTTT.

The rearrangement uses TRBV6-5 and TRBJ2-7; maybe TRBD1 (6 bases). The CDR3 is made up of 14 amino acids. Trimming shortened V by 6 bases and J by 4 bases, and 16 bases separated the two germline ends. From germline, CDR1 is MNHEY and CDR2 SVGAGI. Here the CDR3 DNA reads TGTGCCAGCAGGCACAGGGAGCTTGAGTACGAGCAGTACTTC. Amino acids: CASRHRELEYEQYF.

This rearrangement joins TRBV18 to TRBJ2-5; 7 bases fit TRBD2. Germline trimming cut 3 bases from V and 2 bases from J; bases unmatched to any gene: 15. Germline CDR1 KGHSH, CDR2 LQKENI. The CDR3 has 18 residues. CDR3 bases: TGTGCCAGCTCACCCAGAGGCGGGACTAACCCGGGTCAAGAGACCCAGTACTTC. Translation gives CASSPRGGTNPGQETQYF.

The V call is TRBV5-1, the J call TRBJ1-1, with 11 bases that match TRBD1. The CDR3 is made up of 17 amino acids. The junction had 15 bases not matched to a gene; V was cut back by 5 bases and J by 6 bases. Germline V CDR1 and CDR2: SGHRS, YFSETQ. CDR3 sequence: CASSSRTGGYAVSEAFF. The CDR3 nucleotides are TGCGCCAGCAGTTCTAGGACAGGGGGCTATGCGGTCTCTGAAGCTTTCTTT.

The chain employs TRBV27 and TRBJ2-7; 7 nucleotides agree with TRBD2. Germline V CDR1 and CDR2: MNHEY, SMNVEV (reference sequence). The trim removed 0 bases at V and 4 bases at J, leaving 3 bases unmatched. This CDR3 is 14 amino acids long. Here the CDR3 DNA reads TGTGCCAGCAGTTTATCGGGGGGGGGTTACGAGCAGTACTTC. Protein product: CASSLSGGGYEQYF.

The chain combines TRBV18 with TRBJ2-1; possibly TRBD1 for D (5 bases). Germline-derived CDR1 and CDR2 are KGHSH and LQKENI. The CDR3 covers 14 residues. With 5 bases removed from V and 6 bases from J, the gap between germline ends came to 14 bases. The DNA of the CDR3 is TGTGCCAGCTCAGCGACAAGGGGCTTCAATGAGCAGTTCTTC. Its translation is CASSATRGFNEQFF.

This sequence joins TRBV5-1 and TRBJ1-2, with 10 bases identical to TRBD1. Per germline, CDR1 SGHRS and CDR2 YFSETQ. CDR3 size: 13 residues. The ends lost 3 bases at V and 6 bases at J; junction bases unmatched: 2. The CDR3 DNA is TGCGCCAGCAGCTGGGGGACAGGGGATGGCTACACCTTC. Encoded protein: CASSWGTGDGYTF.

The CDR3 nucleotides are TGTGCCAGCAATCGGGGGGAGGCTGGGGCCAACGTCCTGACTTTC. It yields the protein CASNRGEAGANVLTF. The V call is TRBV6-5, the J call TRBJ2-6, with TRBD2 identical over 7 bases. The V and J ends lost 7 bases and 2 bases, in that order; junction bases with no gene match: 5. This CDR3 has 15 amino acids. CDR1 and CDR2 from the germline V gene are MNHEY and SVGAGI.

V gene TRBV5-1 combines with J gene TRBJ2-2; D is perhaps TRBD2 (6 bases). The V end was cut by 4 bases, the J end by 3 bases, with 16 bases between. Germline CDR1 is SGHRS and CDR2 is YFSETQ. This CDR3 is 16 amino acids long. In DNA, the CDR3 is TGCGCCAGCAGCCTGGAATTAGGGGACTACACCGGGGAGCTGTTTTTT. This codes for CASSLELGDYTGELFF.

This clone has just a few counts. The chain carries TRBV5-1 and TRBJ2-1; 9 positions match TRBD2. Losses at the gene ends were 2 bases for V and 2 bases for J; bases not matched to a gene: 8. This CDR3 has 17 amino acids. Germline V CDR1 and CDR2: SGHRS, YFSETQ. In nucleotides, the CDR3 is TGCGCCAGCAGCTTATCTCCCGCGGGAGGGCCCTACAATGAGCAGTTCTTC. As protein: CASSLSPAGGPYNEQFF.

The V gene is TRBV15, the J gene TRBJ1-5, with TRBD1 matching 9 bases. The CDR3 is 18 amino acids. Germline CDR1 is LNHNV and CDR2 is YYDKDF (reference sequence). Germline trimming cut 3 bases from V and 1 base from J; bases unmatched to any gene: 10. CDR3 region: CATSRENRGRLSNQPQHF. The CDR3 DNA is TGTGCCACCAGCAGGGAAAACAGGGGGCGCTTGAGCAATCAGCCCCAGCATTTT.